This paragraph covers one TCR beta chain sequence. Its specificity is unknown. Trimming took off 5 bases at V and 0 bases at J, with 10 bases between the two ends. Germline CDR1 and CDR2: MNHNS and SASEGT. The CDR3 totals 14 residues. This entry is derived from a study of cytomegalovirus exposure and HLA in healthy donors. In the study overall: Around 77% of 398 genotyped donors fell in the Caucasian-associated ancestry cluster. Study-level results: The classifier, whose performance was assessed in both the original and validation cohorts, reportedly diagnosed cytomegalovirus status with high specificity and sensitivity. Analysis was carried out at a later point, and it linked a missense DCLRE1C variant to TCR beta V- and J-gene trimming.

13 Jbeta primers and 60 Vbeta primers were used for the PCR. Sequencing was performed with immunoSEQ multiplex PCR; in TCRdb, only in-frame clones are kept and a portion is missing. The sample data list about 59,000 clones. The receptor's source is a man aged 25 to 40 in good health and CMV-seropositive. The material sequenced was PBMCs. The chain recombines TRBV6-1 with TRBJ1-1; no firm D call. The CDR3 loop reads CASSRTDLNTEAFF. The CDR3 DNA sequence: TGTGCCAGCAGTCGGACTGATTTGAACACTGAAGCTTTCTTT.